This T cell receptor (beta chain) was identified during a study of blood T cell repertoires in COVID-19. Germline V gene data show CDR1 as SGHKS and CDR2 as YYEKEE (reference sequence). V shed 4 bases and J 6 bases; nucleotides not matched to a gene: 7. This CDR3 region has 14 residues. Profiled with immunoSEQ multiplex PCR; TCRdb holds only in-frame clones, not every one. The table records roughly 100,000 clones, about four fifths of them present only once. This clone showed up just a few times. The chain recombines TRBV5-5 with TRBJ2-7; 10 positions match TRBD1. This sequence originates from a woman of 80 years or more with acute or convalescent COVID-19. Source material: peripheral blood. CDR3 in amino acids: CASSRTGGITEQYF. CDR3 bases: TGTGCCAGCAGCCGGACAGGGGGGATTACCGAGCAGTACTTC.